This TCR beta chain appears in the sequencing data of a study of blood T cells in healthy people across ages. V was trimmed by 5 bases and J by 2 bases, leaving 15 bases between them. This CDR3 spans 14 amino acids. Germline values: CDR1 SQVTM, CDR2 ANQGSEA. This clonotype was seen ten or more times. Using a J-beta primer mix together with a sample-barcoded 5' primer, a second PCR was run for roughly 7 to 11 cycles. TCRdb re-derived calls from the 5' RACE reads in MiXCR, one entry per CDR3 protein. The sample holds about 1.1 million distinct CDR3 sequences; roughly two fifths are singletons and the top ten take 10% to 15%.

Sequenced material: blood. This chain connects TRBV29-1 to TRBJ1-2; D is undetermined. The origin of this receptor is a man between 18 and 29 years old in good health. CDR3 sequence: CSVRPDVRNYGYTF. The CDR3 nucleotides read TGCAGCGTTCGACCGGATGTTCGGAACTATGGCTACACCTTC.